This record concerns one T cell receptor beta chain sequence. Its antigen remains unknown. The record originates from a study of CD8+CD57+ T cells in acquired aplastic anemia. Study-level background: Yields of DNA that came from sorted CD4+ and CD8+ cells averaged about 3.5 ug. General study points: Patients and controls shared roughly 30 CD8+ CDR3 sequences, which appeared highly expressed in patients and within their immunodominant clones.

Before being chosen for sequencing, patients had shown CD8+CD57+ cell expansion by flow cytometry. Investigators profiled TCR beta VDJ and CDR3 from genomic DNA template. A single record per CDR3 protein comes from TCRdb applying MiXCR to the reads. The table records about 75,000 distinct CDR3 sequences, around 70% of them present only once. V lost 5 bases and J lost 5; bases outside the gene matches: 3. CDR1 and CDR2 from the germline V gene are ENHRY and SYGVKD. This CDR3 has 14 residues. The source of this sequence is a human donor with aplastic anemia. V is TRBV10-3 and J is TRBJ2-5; TRBD2 agrees at 12 bases. The sequencing input was sorted CD4+, CD8+, or CD8+CD57+ T cells (not recorded which) from PBMCs. Here the CDR3 reads CAISPSGRGETQYF. The CDR3 coding sequence is TGTGCCATCAGTCCTAGCGGGAGGGGTGAGACCCAGTACTTC.